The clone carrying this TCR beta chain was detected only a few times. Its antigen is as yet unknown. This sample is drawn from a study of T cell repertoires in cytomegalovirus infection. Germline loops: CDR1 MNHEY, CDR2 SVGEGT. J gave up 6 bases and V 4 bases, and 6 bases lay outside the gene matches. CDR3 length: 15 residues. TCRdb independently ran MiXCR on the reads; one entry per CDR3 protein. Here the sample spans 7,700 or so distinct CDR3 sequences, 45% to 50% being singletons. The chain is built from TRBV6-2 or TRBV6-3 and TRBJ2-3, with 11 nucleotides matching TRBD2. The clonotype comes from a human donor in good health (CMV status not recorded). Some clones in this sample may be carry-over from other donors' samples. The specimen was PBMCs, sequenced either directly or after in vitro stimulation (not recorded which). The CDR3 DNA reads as TGTGCCAGCAGTTCCGTAGCGGGAGGGGCGGATACGCAGTATTTT. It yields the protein CASSSVAGGADTQYF.